Shown below are 5 T cell receptor beta chains from a single sample sequenced in a study of CD8+ T cells in alopecia areata. The study sorted pooled cutaneous lymph node cells by CD4, CD8alpha, NKG2D, NKG2ACE and other markers. Reverse transcribed after extraction, RNA yielded cDNA as the sequencing template. Using immunoSEQ multiplex PCR, the repertoire was profiled, and TCRdb retains in-frame clones only, with some absent. This sample has approximately 280,000 clones, each found more than once. Sequencing input: CD4+ T cells sorted from a lymph node. The receptors originated from a C3H/HeJ mouse with alopecia areata. The MHC haplotype recorded for the strain is H2-k.

A note on this clone: Genes and germline come from the mouse. Read data end 4 residues before the CDR3 end; the end is taken from the germline J gene. The chain carries TRBV17 and TRBJ1-1; D is possibly TRBD1 (6 bases). CDR1 and CDR2 from the germline V gene are MNHDT and YYDKIL. The CDR3 spans 15 residues. Trimming pared 0 bases from V and 3 bases from J, leaving 11 bases between. The chain's CDR3 is CASSRDRGADTEVFF. The DNA read from the CDR3 is TGTGCTAGCAGTAGAGATCGGGGGGCGGACACA.

This clone was counted a few times. Gene names denote mouse genes. Coverage ceases 4 residues before the CDR3 finishes, and the germline J gene fills in the end. The chain has TRBV5 and TRBJ1-1; D is possibly TRBD1 (6 bases). This CDR3 comprises 12 residues. Germline loops: CDR1 LGHNA, CDR2 YNLKQL (reference sequence). The sequenced CDR3 bases are TGTGCCAGCAGCCAAACAGGGTTA. Residues: CASSQTGL. The whole CDR3 sequence reads CASSQTGLEVFF.

This clone was detected only a few times. The gene symbols are mouse symbols. The read gets to within 4 residues of the CDR3 end, and the germline J gene fills in the rest. The chain combines TRBV5 with TRBJ2-7; tentatively, D is TRBD1 (6 bases). CDR1 and CDR2 (germline): LGHNA, YNLKQL (reference sequence). CDR3 length: 14 residues. CDR3 DNA (partial): TGTGCCAGCAGCCCCACGGGACAAAATTAT. The encoded protein is CASSPTGQNY. The full CDR3 sequence reads CASSPTGQNYEQYF.

On this clone itself: Any gene name here is a mouse gene name. Different DNA sequences within this sample yield the same CDR3. CDR3 loop: CASSQEGGSAETLYF. The CDR3 DNA, read in part, is TGTGCCAGCAGCCAAGAGGGGGGCTCTGCAGAA. The rearrangement uses TRBV5 and TRBJ2-3; perhaps TRBD2 as D (7 bases). From the germline J gene comes the end of the CDR3, since the read stops 4 residues before it. CDR1 and CDR2 from the germline V gene are LGHNA and YNLKQL (reference sequence). The CDR3 length is 15 residues. V lost 0 bases to trimming and J lost 2 bases, with 9 bases between them.

To note about this clone: Gene and germline names: mouse. The missing CDR3 end, 4 residues past where the read stops, is filled in from the germline J gene. The chain combines TRBV19 with TRBJ1-1; TRBD1 matches at 9 bases. This CDR3 has 15 residues. CDR1 FNHDT and CDR2 SITEND come from the germline V gene (reference sequence). Trimming at V came to 4 bases and at J to 1 base, leaving 5 bases not matched to a gene. The CDR3 here is CASSPPGQGNTEVFF. CDR3 DNA, as far as it was read: TGTGCCAGCAGTCCTCCGGGACAGGGGAACACA.